Sequencing of this T cell receptor (beta chain) was carried out in a study of T-cell memory formation after mild COVID-19. Study-wide context: In these data, TCR clusters were largely donor specific. General study findings and limits: Second-wave clones that peaked on day 37 lacked confirmed SARS-CoV-2 specificity.

TCRdb used MiXCR to reprocess the 5' RACE reads, holding one entry per CDR3 protein. This table has 300,000 to 350,000 distinct CDR3 sequences, about 13% appearing once. Remarks on this clonotype: Antigen: not known.

Germline V lookup: CDR1 SGHTA, CDR2 FQGNSA. Trimming took 2 bases from V and 6 from J; bases not matched to a gene: 1. This CDR3 has 15 amino acids. Material: PBMCs or a T cell subset sorted from them (not recorded which). This chain uses TRBV7-2 with TRBJ1-6, with 10 positions matching TRBD1. The clonotype was recovered from a man aged 18 to 30 who had mild COVID-19 (a few samples of this study predate the infection). Cell type and time point are not known. The CDR3 DNA sequence: TGTGCCAGCAGCTTACGACAGGGGGCTAATTCACCCCTCCACTTT. It codes for CASSLRQGANSPLHF.